The 13 T cell receptor beta chains listed next were all sequenced from one sample in a study of cytomegalovirus exposure and HLA in healthy donors. Researchers ran the PCR with 60 Vbeta and 13 Jbeta primers. Data came from immunoSEQ multiplex PCR; TCRdb stores just in-frame clones and leaves some out. The table gives 70,000 to 100,000 clones; the top ten clones make up just over 5.5% of it. The sequencing input was PBMCs. The source is a girl aged 5 to 17 in good health and CMV-seropositive.

The rearrangement uses TRBV28 and TRBJ1-6; 7 bases agree with TRBD1. After removal of 6 bases from V and 9 bases from J, the junction contained 8 bases not matched to a gene. CDR3 length: 14 amino acids. Germline-derived CDR1 and CDR2 are MDHEN and SYDVKM. The CDR3 here is CASSLTGVGSPLHF. In nucleotides, the CDR3 is TGTGCCAGCAGCCTTACAGGGGTCGGTTCACCCCTCCACTTT.

This rearrangement joins TRBV19 to TRBJ2-3; TRBD2 matches 8 bases. Germline CDR1 LNHDA, CDR2 SQIVND (reference sequence). The CDR3 is 15 amino acids. The J segment lost 4 bases and the V segment lost 6 bases, leaving 9 bases of the junction unmatched. The CDR3 loop reads CASSSGLVFADTQYF. In DNA, the CDR3 is TGTGCCAGTAGCTCGGGACTAGTTTTCGCAGATACGCAGTATTTT.

The CDR3 loop is CASSLARPTGETQYF. The CDR3 DNA reads as TGTGCCAGCAGCTTAGCTCGACCGACTGGAGAGACCCAGTACTTC. The rearrangement links TRBV7-2 to TRBJ2-5; D gene uncertain. This CDR3 has 15 amino acids. CDR1 and CDR2 (germline): SGHTA, FQGNSA. Trimming removed 0 bases at V and 4 bases at J, with 12 bases between.

The chain couples TRBV7-9 to TRBJ2-7, with 9 bases that match TRBD1. CDR1 and CDR2 from the germline V gene are SEHNR and FQNEAQ (reference sequence). CDR3 length: 14 residues. V was clipped by 4 bases and J by 6 bases; unmatched bases: 7. The CDR3 loop is CASSYGGTGSEQYV. CDR3 nucleotides: TGTGCCAGCAGCTATGGCGGGACAGGGTCCGAGCAGTACGTC.

The CDR3 nucleotides read TGTGCCAGCAGAATATCTGGGGCCATTGAAGCTTTCTTT. Its protein is CASRISGAIEAFF. The chain links TRBV27 to TRBJ1-1; a weak D match, TRBD1 (5 bases). The germline V gene encodes CDR1 MNHEY and CDR2 SMNVEV (reference sequence). V gave up 6 bases and J gave up 7 bases, with 15 bases separating them. This CDR3 is 13 amino acids long.

The CDR3 is CASSLVGGSEQYV. In nucleotides, the CDR3 is TGTGCCAGCAGCTTAGTGGGGGGGAGCGAGCAGTACGTC. The V and J genes are TRBV11-2 and TRBJ2-7; 7 bases agree with TRBD2. The CDR3 is 13 residues long. V shed 1 base and J 6 bases; nucleotides not matched to a gene: 3. Looked up from germline, CDR1 is SGHAT and CDR2 is FQNNGV.

This chain joins TRBV6-1 and TRBJ2-7; 8 bases map to TRBD1. The trim removed 6 bases at V and 0 bases at J, leaving 7 bases unmatched. Germline lookup yields CDR1 MNHNS and CDR2 SASEGT. The CDR3 is 15 residues long. The CDR3 DNA follows: TGTGCCAGCAGAAGACAGGGGTCTCTCTCCTACGAGCAGTACGTC. This translates into CASRRQGSLSYEQYV.

This chain joins TRBV9 and TRBJ2-5, with D perhaps matching TRBD1 (5 bases). V was shortened by 4 bases and J by 1 base, with 8 bases between the two germline ends. The CDR3 length is 13 residues. Germline assignment: CDR1 SGDLS and CDR2 YYNGEE. In nucleotides, the CDR3 is TGTGCCAGCAGCCTTAGGGGCCAAGAGACCCAGTACTTC. Amino acids: CASSLRGQETQYF. The entire variable domain, with the rest obtained from reference TRBV9 and TRBJ2-5, is as follows: DSGVTQTPKHLITATGQRVTLRCSPRSGDLSVYWYQQSLDQGLQFLIQYYNGEERAKGNILERFSAQQFPDLHSELNLSSLELGDSALYFCASSLRGQETQYFGPGTRLLVL.

Concerning this clone itself: Germline and junction disagree at one end, which may indicate a read error. Different DNA sequences within this sample yield the same CDR3. V gene TRBV9 combines with J gene TRBJ1-1, with 9 bases lining up with TRBD1. Germline values: CDR1 SGDLS, CDR2 YYNGEE. The CDR3 is made up of 15 amino acids. CDR3 in DNA: TGTGCCAGTAGCGTTTACCGGGACAGGGTAACTGAAGCTTTCTTT. Protein product: CASSVYRDRVTEAFF. The full variable domain, with the rest looked up from reference TRBV9 and TRBJ1-1, is DSGVTQTPKHLITATGQRVTLRCSPRSGDLSVYWYQQSLDQGLQFLIQYYNGEERAKGNILERFSAQQFPDLHSELNLSSLELGDSALYFCASSVYRDRVTEAFFGQGTRLTVV.

This chain links TRBV5-6 with TRBJ2-7; possibly TRBD2 for D (5 bases). Trimming removed 5 bases from V and 6 bases from J, with 12 bases in between. Germline CDR1 is SGHDT and CDR2 is YYEEEE. This CDR3 spans 12 amino acids. Written as DNA, the CDR3 is TGTGCCAGCAGGAGGGAGCTCGGCGAGCAGTACTTC. This encodes CASRRELGEQYF.

The CDR3 bases are TGCAGCGTTGGCCGACAGGTTTACACTGAAGCTTTCTTT. This encodes CSVGRQVYTEAFF. The chain is built from TRBV29-1 and TRBJ1-1, with TRBD1 as a possible D gene (6 bases). The CDR3 runs to 13 residues. Looked up from germline, CDR1 is SQVTM and CDR2 is ANQGSEA. Trimming pared 4 bases from V and 3 bases from J, leaving 12 bases between.

The gene calls are TRBV15 and TRBJ2-5; 9 positions agree with TRBD1. Looked up from germline, CDR1 is LNHNV and CDR2 is YYDKDF (reference sequence). After removal of 3 bases from V and 5 bases from J, the junction contained 4 bases not matched to a gene. The CDR3 is 14 amino acids. The CDR3 reads CATSRDRGEETQYF. CDR3 in DNA: TGTGCCACCAGCAGGGACAGGGGAGAGGAGACCCAGTACTTC.

The chain uses TRBV7-8 and TRBJ1-1, with TRBD1 identical over 9 bases. V dropped 3 bases and J dropped 0; count of bases not matched to a gene: 5. Germline V gene lookup returns CDR1 SGHVS and CDR2 FQNEAQ. This CDR3 comprises 16 residues. CDR3 DNA sequence: TGTGCCAGCAGCTTGGGACAGGGCCTCATGAACACTGAAGCTTTCTTT. Its translation is CASSLGQGLMNTEAFF.